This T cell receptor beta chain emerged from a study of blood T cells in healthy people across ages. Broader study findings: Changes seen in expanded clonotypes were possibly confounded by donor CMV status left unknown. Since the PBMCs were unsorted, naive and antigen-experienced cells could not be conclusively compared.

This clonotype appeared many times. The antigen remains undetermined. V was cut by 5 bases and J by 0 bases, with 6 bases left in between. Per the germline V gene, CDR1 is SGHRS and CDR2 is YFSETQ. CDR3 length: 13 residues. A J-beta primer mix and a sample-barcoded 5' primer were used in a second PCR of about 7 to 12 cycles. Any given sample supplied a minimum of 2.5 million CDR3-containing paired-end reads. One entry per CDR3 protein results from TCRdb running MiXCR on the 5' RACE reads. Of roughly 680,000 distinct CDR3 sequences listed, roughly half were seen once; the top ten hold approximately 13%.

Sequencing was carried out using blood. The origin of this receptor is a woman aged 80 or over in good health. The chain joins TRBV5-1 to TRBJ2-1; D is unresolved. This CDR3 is CASRESSYNEQFF. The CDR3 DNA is TGCGCCAGCAGGGAGAGCTCCTACAATGAGCAGTTCTTC. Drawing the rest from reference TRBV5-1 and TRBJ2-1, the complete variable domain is KAGVTQTPRYLIKTRGQQVTLSCSPISGHRSVSWYQQTPGQGLQFLFEYFSETQRNKGNFPGRFSGRQFSNSRSEMNVSTLELGDSALYLCASRESSYNEQFFGPGTRLTVL.